What follows are 14 T cell receptor beta chains derived from one specimen sequenced in a study of PD-1 blockade in classical Hodgkin lymphoma. The patients all showed relapse after autologous stem cell transplantation, while their brentuximab vedotin exposure varied. Sequencing used immunoSEQ multiplex PCR; TCRdb keeps in-frame clones, though not all of them. The sample lists around 18,000 clones, roughly 77% occurring once. The sample in question was peripheral blood mononuclear cells (PBMCs), obtained before the second cycle of nivolumab. Receptor source: a human donor with classical Hodgkin lymphoma.

The chain combines TRBV4-3 with TRBJ2-2, with TRBD1 matching 9 bases. V shed 2 bases, J shed 3 bases, and the junction held 13 bases outside the gene matches. CDR3 length: 19 residues. Germline V gives CDR1 LGHNA, CDR2 YSLEER. CDR3 sequence: CASSQSQPRDREYTGELFF. In nucleotides, the CDR3 is TGCGCCAGCAGCCAATCCCAACCCCGGGACAGGGAATACACCGGGGAGCTGTTTTTT.

This sequence joins TRBV15 and TRBJ1-2; possible D gene TRBD1, 5 bases. Germline CDR1 and CDR2: LNHNV and YYDKDF (reference sequence). Trimming took 3 bases from V and 4 from J, leaving 15 bases between them. This CDR3 has 15 residues. In nucleotides, the CDR3 is TGTGCCACCAGCAGTCGACAGACAGCGGTCTATGGCTACACCTTC. This sequence encodes CATSSRQTAVYGYTF.

The chain uses TRBV7-2 and TRBJ2-3; 11 nucleotides match TRBD2. The germline gives CDR1 SGHTA, CDR2 FQGNSA. The CDR3 runs to 14 residues. V shed 6 bases and J 3 bases; nucleotides not matched to a gene: 2. The CDR3 spells CASSTSGGTDTQYF. CDR3 in DNA: TGTGCCAGCAGTACTAGCGGGGGAACAGATACGCAGTATTTT.

The sample holds a few counts of this clone. The chain has TRBV9 and TRBJ1-1, with 10 bases lining up with TRBD1. CDR3 length equals 16 residues. CDR1 is SGDLS and CDR2 is YYNGEE in the germline V gene. J gave up 0 bases and V 0 bases, and 2 bases lay outside the gene matches. The CDR3 spells CASSVAGQGMNTEAFF. The CDR3 DNA follows: TGTGCCAGCAGCGTAGCGGGACAGGGGATGAACACTGAAGCTTTCTTT.

The chain combines TRBV2 with TRBJ1-5; 7 bases fit TRBD1. Germline V gene sequence: CDR1 SNHLY, CDR2 FYNNEI. The CDR3 is 14 amino acids. The ends lost 8 bases at V and 1 base at J; junction bases unmatched: 5. Here the CDR3 DNA reads TGTGCCAGCGGTAGGGGGCCCAGCAATCAGCCCCAGCATTTT. Translating it yields CASGRGPSNQPQHF. The variable domain in full, with the rest retrieved from reference TRBV2 and TRBJ1-5, is EPEVTQTPSHQVTQMGQEVILRCVPISNHLYFYWYRQILGQKVEFLVSFYNNEISEKSEIFDDQFSVERPDGSNFTLKIRSTKLEDSAMYFCASGRGPSNQPQHFGDGTRLSIL.

The chain combines TRBV20-1 with TRBJ1-1; TRBD1 matches 7 bases. V shed 5 bases and J 6 bases; nucleotides not matched to a gene: 3. From germline, CDR1 is DFQATT and CDR2 SNEGSKA (reference sequence). The CDR3 is made up of 11 amino acids. The CDR3 spells CSADQGAEAFF. The CDR3 DNA is TGCAGTGCTGATCAGGGGGCTGAAGCTTTCTTT.

The V gene is TRBV6-5, the J gene TRBJ2-7; the D is unclear. The length of the CDR3 is 11 residues. Trimming removed 0 bases from V and 5 bases from J, with 2 bases in between. The V gene's germline CDR1 is MNHEY and CDR2 SVGAGI. The CDR3 DNA sequence: TGTGCCAGCAGTTACTCAAACGAGCAGTACTTC. Translated: CASSYSNEQYF.

This chain joins TRBV7-2 and TRBJ2-2; D not certain. This CDR3 comprises 13 residues. The V and J ends lost 2 bases and 5 bases respectively, with 6 bases between them. Germline CDR1 and CDR2: SGHTA and FQGNSA. CDR3 nucleotide sequence: TGTGCCAGCAGCTTAAGGAGAACCGGGGAGCTGTTTTTT. Translation gives CASSLRRTGELFF.

V usage is TRBV14 and J usage is TRBJ2-3; a possible D gene is TRBD2 (5 bases). V lost 4 bases, J lost 8 bases, and 13 bases lay in between. Germline V gene lookup returns CDR1 SGHDN and CDR2 FVKESK. This CDR3 has 13 amino acids. This CDR3 is CASSPFREGTQYF. Written as DNA, the CDR3 is TGTGCCAGCAGCCCCTTCCGGGAAGGTACGCAGTATTTT. The variable domain in full, with the rest retrieved from reference TRBV14 and TRBJ2-3, is EAGVTQFPSHSVIEKGQTVTLRCDPISGHDNLYWYRRVMGKEIKFLLHFVKESKQDESGMPNNRFLAERTGGTYSTLKVQPAELEDSGVYFCASSPFREGTQYFGPGTRLTVL.

The chain carries TRBV6-5 and TRBJ2-2; D may be TRBD2 (5 bases). Germline V gives CDR1 MNHEY, CDR2 SVGAGI. The CDR3 sequence is 14 residues long. Deletions cut 6 bases from V and 6 bases from J, with 14 bases between. Here the CDR3 reads CASSWTSGAGELFF. DNA for the CDR3: TGTGCCAGCAGCTGGACCTCCGGGGCCGGGGAGCTGTTTTTT.

This clone was seen a handful of times. This chain joins TRBV27 and TRBJ1-1; weak D call: TRBD1 (6 bases). This CDR3 is built from 14 residues. V lost 2 bases to trimming and J lost 5 bases, with 12 bases between them. Germline V gene lookup returns CDR1 MNHEY and CDR2 SMNVEV (reference sequence). The CDR3 coding sequence is TGTGCCAGCAGTTTAGGGGGCAGGGTGACTGAAGCTTTCTTT. Translating it yields CASSLGGRVTEAFF.

This clone was detected only once. V is TRBV4-2 and J is TRBJ1-3; D uncertain. Germline V gene data show CDR1 as LGHNA and CDR2 as YNFKEQ. This CDR3 has 14 residues. V dropped 1 base and J dropped 2 bases, with 6 bases sitting between them. The DNA of the CDR3 is TGTGCCAGCAGCCAAGGAGACGCTGGAAACACCATATATTTT. This codes for CASSQGDAGNTIYF.

The CDR3, as DNA: TGTGCCAGCACCTCGGAAGCTGCCTACGAGCAGTACTTC. Protein product: CASTSEAAYEQYF. This chain connects TRBV28 to TRBJ2-7; no reliable D call. The CDR3 is 13 residues long. The V end was cut by 7 bases, the J end by 2 bases, with 12 bases between. Germline assignment: CDR1 MDHEN and CDR2 SYDVKM.

The chain combines TRBV5-8 with TRBJ1-2; no clear D gene. CDR1 is SGHTS and CDR2 is YDEGEE in the germline V gene. This CDR3 is built from 13 residues. The V gene lost 0 bases and the J gene lost 4 bases, with 7 bases spanning the gap. The CDR3 DNA reads TGTGCCAGCAGCTTGGTTGCAGGCTATGGCTACACCTTC. It codes for CASSLVAGYGYTF. Combining the CDR3 with reference TRBV5-8 and TRBJ1-2 gives the whole variable domain EAGVTQSPTHLIKTRGQQATLRCSPISGHTSVYWYQQALGLGLQFLLWYDEGEERNRGNFPPRFSGRQFPNYSSELNVNALELEDSALYLCASSLVAGYGYTFGSGTRLTVV.